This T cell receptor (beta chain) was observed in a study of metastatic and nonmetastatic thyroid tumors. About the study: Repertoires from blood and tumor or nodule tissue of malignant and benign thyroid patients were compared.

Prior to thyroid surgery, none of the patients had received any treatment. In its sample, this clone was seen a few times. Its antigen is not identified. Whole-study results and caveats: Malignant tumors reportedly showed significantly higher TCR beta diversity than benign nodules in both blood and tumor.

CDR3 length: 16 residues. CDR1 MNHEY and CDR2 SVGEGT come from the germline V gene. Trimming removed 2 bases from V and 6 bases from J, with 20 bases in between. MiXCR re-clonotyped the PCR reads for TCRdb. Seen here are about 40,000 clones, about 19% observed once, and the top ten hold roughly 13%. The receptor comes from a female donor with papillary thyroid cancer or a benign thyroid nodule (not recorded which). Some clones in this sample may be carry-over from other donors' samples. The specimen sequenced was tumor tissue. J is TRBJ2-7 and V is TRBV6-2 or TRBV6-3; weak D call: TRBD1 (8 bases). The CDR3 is CASSYECTGGAVEQYF. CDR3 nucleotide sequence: TGTGCCAGCAGTTACGAATGTACAGGGGGGGCCGTCGAGCAGTACTTC.